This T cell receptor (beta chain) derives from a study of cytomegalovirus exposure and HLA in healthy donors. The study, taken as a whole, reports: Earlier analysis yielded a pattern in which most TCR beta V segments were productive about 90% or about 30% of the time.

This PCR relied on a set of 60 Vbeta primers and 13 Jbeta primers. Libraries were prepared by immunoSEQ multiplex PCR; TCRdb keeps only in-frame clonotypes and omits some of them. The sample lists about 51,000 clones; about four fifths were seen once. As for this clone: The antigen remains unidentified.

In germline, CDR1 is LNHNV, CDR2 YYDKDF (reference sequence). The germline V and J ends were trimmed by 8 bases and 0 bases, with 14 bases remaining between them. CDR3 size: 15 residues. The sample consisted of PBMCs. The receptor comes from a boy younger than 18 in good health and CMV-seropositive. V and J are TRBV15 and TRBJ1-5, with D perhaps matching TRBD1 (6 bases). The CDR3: CATEGQLYSNQPQHF. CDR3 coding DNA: TGTGCCACCGAAGGACAGCTCTATAGCAATCAGCCCCAGCATTTT.